Sequencing of this TCR beta chain was carried out in a study of shared clonotypes between healthy human individuals. Study-level background: For every donor, three CD4 naive, three CD4 memory, two CD8 naive and one CD8 memory plates were used.

V lost 2 bases, J lost 7 bases, and 8 bases lay in between. Germline assignment: CDR1 PRHDT and CDR2 FYEKMQ (reference sequence). CDR3 length equals 13 residues. Naive CD8 populations comprised CD45RO-negative cells positively selected for CCR7, excluding terminally differentiated effector memory CD45RA+ cells. With regard to this clone: As yet, its antigen is unknown.

Study conclusions and caveats: In a handful of donors, around 5% of naive CD4 clonotypes appeared in common. Generation probability values for non-shared clonotypes were lower than those for clonotypes shared by all four donors.

The protocol was immunoSEQ multiplex PCR, while the TCRdb copy is restricted to in-frame clones and leaves out a portion. The sample contains about 750,000 clones, 85% to 95% of which appear only once. The sequenced material came from naive CD8+ T cells sorted from blood. The chain employs TRBV13 and TRBJ2-2; tentative D call: TRBD2 (5 bases). The TCR sequence derives from a man in his thirties or forties in good health. CDR3 DNA: TGTGCCAGCAGCTTACGAGGGCGCGGGGAGCTGTTTTTT. It is translated as CASSLRGRGELFF.